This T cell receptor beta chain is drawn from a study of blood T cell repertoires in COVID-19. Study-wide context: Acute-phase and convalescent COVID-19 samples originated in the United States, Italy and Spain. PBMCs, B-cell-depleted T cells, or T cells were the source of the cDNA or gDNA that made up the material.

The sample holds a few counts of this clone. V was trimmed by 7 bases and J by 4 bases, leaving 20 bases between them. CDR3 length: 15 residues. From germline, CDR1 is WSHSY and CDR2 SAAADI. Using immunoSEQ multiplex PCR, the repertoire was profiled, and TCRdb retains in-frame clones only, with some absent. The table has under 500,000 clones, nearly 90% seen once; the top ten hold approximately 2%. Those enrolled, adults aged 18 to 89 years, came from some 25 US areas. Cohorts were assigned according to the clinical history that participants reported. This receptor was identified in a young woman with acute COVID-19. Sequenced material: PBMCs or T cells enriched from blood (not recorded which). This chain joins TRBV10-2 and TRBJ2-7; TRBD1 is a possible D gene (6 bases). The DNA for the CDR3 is TGCGCCAGCACGAATCCGGGACAAAACCTTTACGAGCAGTACTTC. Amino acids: CASTNPGQNLYEQYF.